These 2 T cell receptor beta chains share one sample of origin, sequenced in a study of CDR3 diversity in severe acne. MiXCR, run by TCRdb on the PCR reads, gives a single entry per CDR3 protein. The sample consists of more than 80,000 distinct CDR3 sequences, about half of them appearing once. The sample taken for sequencing was blood. These receptors were obtained from a male donor with severe acne vulgaris.

Judged by abundance, this clonotype is medium-sized. The chain recombines TRBV29-1 with TRBJ2-7; unclear D gene. V was pared by 6 bases and J by 5 bases, with 11 bases between. Germline V CDR1 and CDR2: SQVTM, ANQGSEA. This CDR3 is 11 amino acids long. This CDR3 reads CSVVGIHEQYF. The CDR3 DNA follows: TGCAGCGTCGTGGGGATCCACGAGCAGTACTTC.

This clonotype appeared many times. V usage is TRBV7-2 and J usage is TRBJ2-7, with TRBD2 matching 10 bases. The junction had 7 bases not matched to a gene; V was cut back by 9 bases and J by 5 bases. The germline gives CDR1 SGHTA, CDR2 FQGNSA. The CDR3 is 13 amino acids. The CDR3 DNA is TGTGCCAGTGGAGCTAGCGGGAGTAACGAGCAGTACTTC. Translating it yields CASGASGSNEQYF. The full variable domain, its missing parts supplied by reference TRBV7-2 and TRBJ2-7, is GAGVSQSPSNKVTEKGKDVELRCDPISGHTALYWYRQSLGQGLEFLIYFQGNSAPDKSGLPSDRFSAERTGGSVSTLTIQRTQQEDSAVYLCASGASGSNEQYFGPGTRLTVT.